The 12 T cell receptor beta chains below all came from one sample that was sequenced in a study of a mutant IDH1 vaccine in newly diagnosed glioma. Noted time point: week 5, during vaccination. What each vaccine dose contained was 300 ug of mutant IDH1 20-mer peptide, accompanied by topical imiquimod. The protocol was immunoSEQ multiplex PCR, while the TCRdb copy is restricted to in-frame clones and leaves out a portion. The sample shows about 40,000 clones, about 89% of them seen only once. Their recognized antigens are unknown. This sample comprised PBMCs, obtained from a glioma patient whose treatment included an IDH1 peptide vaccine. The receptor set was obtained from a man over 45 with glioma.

The CDR3 loop is CASSQLFGQLNEKLFF. As DNA, the CDR3 is TGCGCCAGCAGCCAACTCTTCGGACAGCTTAATGAAAAACTGTTTTTT. The chain links TRBV4-1 to TRBJ1-4, with D tentatively TRBD1 (6 bases). The length of the CDR3 is 16 residues. The germline V gene has CDR1 MGHRA and CDR2 YSYEKL. V was trimmed by 2 bases and J by 4 bases, leaving 14 bases between them.

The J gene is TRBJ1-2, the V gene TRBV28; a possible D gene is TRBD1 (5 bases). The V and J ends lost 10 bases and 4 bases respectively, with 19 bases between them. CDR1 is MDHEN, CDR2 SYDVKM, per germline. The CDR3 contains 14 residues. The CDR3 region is CATMPGANFYGYTF. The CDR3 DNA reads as TGTGCCACCATGCCCGGGGCCAACTTCTATGGCTACACCTTC.

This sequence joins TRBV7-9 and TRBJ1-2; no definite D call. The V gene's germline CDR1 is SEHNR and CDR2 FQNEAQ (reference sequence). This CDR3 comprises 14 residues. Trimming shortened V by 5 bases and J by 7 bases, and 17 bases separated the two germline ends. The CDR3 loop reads CASSSQRSVSGYTF. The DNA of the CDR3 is TGTGCCAGCAGCAGCCAGAGGTCGGTATCTGGCTACACCTTC.

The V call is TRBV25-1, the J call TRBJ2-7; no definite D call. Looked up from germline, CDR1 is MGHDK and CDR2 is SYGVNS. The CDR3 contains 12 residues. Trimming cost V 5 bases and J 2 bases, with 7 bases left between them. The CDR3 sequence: CASSSQTYEQYF. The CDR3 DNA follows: TGTGCCAGCAGTAGCCAGACCTACGAGCAGTACTTC.

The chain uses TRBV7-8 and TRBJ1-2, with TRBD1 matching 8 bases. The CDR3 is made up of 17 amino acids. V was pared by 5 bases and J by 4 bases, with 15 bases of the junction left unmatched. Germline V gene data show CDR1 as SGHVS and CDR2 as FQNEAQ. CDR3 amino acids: CASSLLIRGQGGYGYTF. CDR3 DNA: TGTGCCAGCAGCCTGCTTATTCGCGGACAGGGCGGCTATGGCTACACCTTC.

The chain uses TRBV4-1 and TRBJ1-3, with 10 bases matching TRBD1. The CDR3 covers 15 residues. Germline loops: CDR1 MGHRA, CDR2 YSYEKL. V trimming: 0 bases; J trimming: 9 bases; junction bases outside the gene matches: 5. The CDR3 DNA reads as TGCGCCAGCAGCCAAGAATCGAGGGACAGGGGCACCATATATTTT. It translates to CASSQESRDRGTIYF.

CDR3 sequence: CASSLGIGDTQYF. CDR3 DNA: TGTGCCAGCAGCTTAGGGATTGGGGATACGCAGTATTTT. The J gene is TRBJ2-3, the V gene TRBV7-9; D not certain. V was clipped by 1 base and J by 6 bases, with 8 bases between them. This CDR3 contains 13 residues. From germline, CDR1 is SEHNR and CDR2 FQNEAQ (reference sequence).

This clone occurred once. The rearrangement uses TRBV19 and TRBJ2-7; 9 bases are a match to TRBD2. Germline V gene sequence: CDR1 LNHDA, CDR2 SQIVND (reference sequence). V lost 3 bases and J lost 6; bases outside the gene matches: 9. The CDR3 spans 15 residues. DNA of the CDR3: TGTGCCAGTAGTATGAGCCTAGCGGGGCGGGGCGAGCAGTACTTC. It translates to CASSMSLAGRGEQYF.

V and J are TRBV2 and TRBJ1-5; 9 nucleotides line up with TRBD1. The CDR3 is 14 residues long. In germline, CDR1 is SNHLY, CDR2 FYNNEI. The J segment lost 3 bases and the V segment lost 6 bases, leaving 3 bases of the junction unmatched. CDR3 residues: CASRGTGYNQPQHF. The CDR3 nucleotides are TGTGCCAGCAGGGGGACAGGGTACAATCAGCCCCAGCATTTT. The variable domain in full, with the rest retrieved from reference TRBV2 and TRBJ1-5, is EPEVTQTPSHQVTQMGQEVILRCVPISNHLYFYWYRQILGQKVEFLVSFYNNEISEKSEIFDDQFSVERPDGSNFTLKIRSTKLEDSAMYFCASRGTGYNQPQHFGDGTRLSIL.

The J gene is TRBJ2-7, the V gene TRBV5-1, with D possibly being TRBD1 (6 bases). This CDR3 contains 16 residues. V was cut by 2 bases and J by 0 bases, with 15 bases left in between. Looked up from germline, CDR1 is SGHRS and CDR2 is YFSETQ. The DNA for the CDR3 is TGCGCCAGCAGCTTCTACAGGGAAGGGCACTCCTACGAGCAGTACTTC. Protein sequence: CASSFYREGHSYEQYF.

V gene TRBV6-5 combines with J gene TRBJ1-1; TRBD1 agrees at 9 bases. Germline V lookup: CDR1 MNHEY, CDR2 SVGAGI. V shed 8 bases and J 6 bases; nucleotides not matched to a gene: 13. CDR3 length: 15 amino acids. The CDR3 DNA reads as TGTGCCAGCCGACTGACAGGGGGAGATTGGTCTGAAGCTTTCTTT. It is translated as CASRLTGGDWSEAFF.

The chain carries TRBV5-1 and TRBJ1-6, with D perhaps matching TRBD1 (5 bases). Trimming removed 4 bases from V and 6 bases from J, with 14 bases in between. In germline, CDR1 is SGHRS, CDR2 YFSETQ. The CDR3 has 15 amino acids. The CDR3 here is CASSPDGQGNSPLHF. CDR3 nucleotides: TGCGCCAGCAGCCCCGACGGGCAGGGTAATTCACCCCTCCACTTT.